This T cell receptor (beta chain) is drawn from a study of T cells after yellow fever vaccination. Whole-study findings and limits: Sorted repertoires could include abundant contaminating clonotypes from bulk cells.

This clonotype occurred many times. Its antigen is still unknown. Each CDR3 protein gets one entry after TCRdb re-called the 5' RACE reads with MiXCR. The sample shows 600,000 to 750,000 distinct CDR3 sequences, approximately 13% of them seen only once. J gave up 4 bases and V 5 bases, and 9 bases lay outside the gene matches. Germline CDR1 MNHEY, CDR2 SVGEGT. The CDR3 extends over 16 amino acids. The starting material was PBMCs, obtained on the day of the yellow fever booster vaccination. This clonotype was sampled from a man aged 25 to 40 who received the YFV17D yellow fever vaccine. The V gene is TRBV6-2 or TRBV6-3, the J gene TRBJ2-1, with 9 bases fitting TRBD2. The CDR3 loop reads CASSTSRLAVYNEQFF. In DNA, the CDR3 is TGTGCCAGCAGTACCTCCCGACTAGCGGTGTACAATGAGCAGTTCTTC.